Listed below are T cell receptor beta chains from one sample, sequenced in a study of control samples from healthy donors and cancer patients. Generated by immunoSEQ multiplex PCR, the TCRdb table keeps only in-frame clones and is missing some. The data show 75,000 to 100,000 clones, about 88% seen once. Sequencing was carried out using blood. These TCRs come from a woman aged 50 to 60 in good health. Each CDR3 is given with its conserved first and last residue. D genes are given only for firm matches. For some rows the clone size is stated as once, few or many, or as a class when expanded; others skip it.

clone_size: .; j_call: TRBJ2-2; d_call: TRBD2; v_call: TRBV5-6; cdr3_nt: TGTGCCAGCAGCTTAGGACTAGCGGGAGGGCCGATCGGGGAGCTGTTTTTT; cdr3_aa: CASSLGLAGGPIGELFF
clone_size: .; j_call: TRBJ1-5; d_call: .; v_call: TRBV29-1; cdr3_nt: TGCAGCGTTGTCTCGGGTCCCAATCAGCCCCAGCATTTT; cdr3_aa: CSVVSGPNQPQHF
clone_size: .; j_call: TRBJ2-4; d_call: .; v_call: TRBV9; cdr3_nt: TGTGCCAGCAGCCCGTCGGGGCTGGGCAAAAACATTCAGTACTTC; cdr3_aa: CASSPSGLGKNIQYF
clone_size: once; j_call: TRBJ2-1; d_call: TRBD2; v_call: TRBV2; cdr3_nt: TGTGCCAGCAGTAGGGGATGGGGACTAGCGGGAAGGACTTACAATGAGCAGTTCTTC; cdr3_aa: CASSRGWGLAGRTYNEQFF
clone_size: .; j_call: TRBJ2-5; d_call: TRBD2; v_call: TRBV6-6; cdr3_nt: TGTGCCAGCAGAGGGACTAGCGGGGGACAAGAGACCCAGTACTTC; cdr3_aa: CASRGTSGGQETQYF
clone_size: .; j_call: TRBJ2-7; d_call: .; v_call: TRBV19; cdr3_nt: TGTGCCAGTAGTATAGGACGAGGACAGACAGCAACAAACGAGCAGTACTTC; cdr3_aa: CASSIGRGQTATNEQYF
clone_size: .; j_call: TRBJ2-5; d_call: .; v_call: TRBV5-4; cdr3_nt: TGTGCCAGCAGCACACCGGGACATATTCAAGAGACCCAGTACTTC; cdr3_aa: CASSTPGHIQETQYF
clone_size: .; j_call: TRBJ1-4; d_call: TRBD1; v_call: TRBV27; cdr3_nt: TGTGCCAGCAGTCCATTGACAGGGGGGAATGAAAAACTGTTTTTT; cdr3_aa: CASSPLTGGNEKLFF
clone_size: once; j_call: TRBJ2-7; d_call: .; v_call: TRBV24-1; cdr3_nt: TGTGCCACCAGTGATCCAATGGGGGAGCAGTACTTC; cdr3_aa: CATSDPMGEQYF
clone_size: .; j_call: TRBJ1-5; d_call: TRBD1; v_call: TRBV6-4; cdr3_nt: TGTGCCAGCGCACCGAGACAGGGGCAGCCCCAGCATTTT; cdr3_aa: CASAPRQGQPQHF
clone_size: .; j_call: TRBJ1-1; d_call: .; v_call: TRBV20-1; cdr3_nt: TGCAGTGCTAGTTTAGGGGGGCTCCTGAACACTGAAGCTTTCTTT; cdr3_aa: CSASLGGLLNTEAFF
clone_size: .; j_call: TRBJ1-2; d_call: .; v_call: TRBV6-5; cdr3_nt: TGTGCCAGCAGTCTCACCTTCCGGGCTAACTATGGCTACACCTTC; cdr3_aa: CASSLTFRANYGYTF
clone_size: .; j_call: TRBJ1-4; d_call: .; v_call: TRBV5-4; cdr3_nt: TGTGCCAGCAGCCTCGATCCCGGAGCCGCTAATGAAAAACTGTTTTTT; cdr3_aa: CASSLDPGAANEKLFF
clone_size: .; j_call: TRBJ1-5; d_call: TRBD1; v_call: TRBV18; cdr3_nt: TGTGCCAGCTCACCAGGACAGGGCCGCAATCAGCCCCAGCATTTT; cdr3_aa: CASSPGQGRNQPQHF
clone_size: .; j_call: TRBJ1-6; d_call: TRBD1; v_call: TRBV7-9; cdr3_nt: TGTGCCAGCAGCCAAACAGGGGATTCACCCCTCCACTTT; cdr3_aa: CASSQTGDSPLHF
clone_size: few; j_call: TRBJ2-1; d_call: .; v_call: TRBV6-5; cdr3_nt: TGTGCCAGCTCCTCTCTGGATGAGCAGTTCTTC; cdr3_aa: CASSSLDEQFF
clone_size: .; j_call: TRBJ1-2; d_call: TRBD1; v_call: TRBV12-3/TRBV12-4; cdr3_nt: TGTGCCAGCAGGGGAGGGACAGTCTATGGCTACACCTTC; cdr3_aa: CASRGGTVYGYTF
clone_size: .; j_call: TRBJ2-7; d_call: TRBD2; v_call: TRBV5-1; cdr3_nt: TGCGCCAGCAGCACGACTAGCGCCTCCTACGAGCAGTACTTC; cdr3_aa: CASSTTSASYEQYF
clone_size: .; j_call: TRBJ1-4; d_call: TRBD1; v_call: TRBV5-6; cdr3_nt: TGTGCCAGCAGCGAAGCGGGACAGGGGCTCCCGAATGAAAAACTGTTTTTT; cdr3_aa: CASSEAGQGLPNEKLFF
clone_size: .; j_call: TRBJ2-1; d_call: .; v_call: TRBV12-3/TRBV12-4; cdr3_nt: TGTGCCAGCGGCTTCTCCCCAGGTGAGCAGTTCTTC; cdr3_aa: CASGFSPGEQFF
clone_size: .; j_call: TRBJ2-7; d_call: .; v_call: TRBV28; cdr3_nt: TGTGCCAGCAGTCTTCCGGGGCAAGGTTCCTACGAGCAGTACTTC; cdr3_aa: CASSLPGQGSYEQYF
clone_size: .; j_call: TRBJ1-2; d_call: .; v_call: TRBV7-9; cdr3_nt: TGTGCCAGCAGCCCCGAGCTCTATGGCTACACCTTC; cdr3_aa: CASSPELYGYTF
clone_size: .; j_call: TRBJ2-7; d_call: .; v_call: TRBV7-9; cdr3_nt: TGTGCCAGCAGCCACCGCCAAGGGGGTGACCCCCACGAGCAGTACTTC; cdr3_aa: CASSHRQGGDPHEQYF
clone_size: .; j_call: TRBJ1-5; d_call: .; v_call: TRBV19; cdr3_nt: TGTGCCAGTAGTGCCGGCGTGGGGCCCCAGCATTTT; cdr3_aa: CASSAGVGPQHF
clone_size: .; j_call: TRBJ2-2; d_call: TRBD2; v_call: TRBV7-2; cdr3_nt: TGTGCCAGCAGCCCTACTAGCGGGAGATCCACCGGGGAGCTGTTTTTT; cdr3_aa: CASSPTSGRSTGELFF
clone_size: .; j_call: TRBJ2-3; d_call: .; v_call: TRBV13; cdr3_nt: TGTGCCAGCAGCTTAGGAGGGAGAGTCACAGATACGCAGTATTTT; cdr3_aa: CASSLGGRVTDTQYF
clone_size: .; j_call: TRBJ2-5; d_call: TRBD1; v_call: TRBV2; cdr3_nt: TGTGCCAGCAGAAGGGGGCCCCAAGAGACCCAGTACTTC; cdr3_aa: CASRRGPQETQYF
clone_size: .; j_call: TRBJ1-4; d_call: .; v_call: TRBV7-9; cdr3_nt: TGTGCCAGCAGCTTAGAATGGGCTTTAGATGAAAAACTGTTTTTT; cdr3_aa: CASSLEWALDEKLFF
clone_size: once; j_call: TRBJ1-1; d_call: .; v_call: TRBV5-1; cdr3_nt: TGCGCCAGCAGCTTGACTTTGAACACTGAAGCTTTCTTT; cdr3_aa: CASSLTLNTEAFF
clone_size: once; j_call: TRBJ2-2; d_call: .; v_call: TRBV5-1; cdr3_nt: TGCGCCAGCAGCTTAGCACCCTACACCGGGGAGCTGTTTTTT; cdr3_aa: CASSLAPYTGELFF
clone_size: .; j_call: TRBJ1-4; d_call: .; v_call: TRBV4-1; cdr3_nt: TGCGCCAGCAGCCCTGTCGCGGGGGGGCCTACTGAAAAACTGTTTTTT; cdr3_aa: CASSPVAGGPTEKLFF
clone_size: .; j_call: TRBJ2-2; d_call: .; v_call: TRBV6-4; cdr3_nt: TGTGCCAGCAGTGACAGGAACACCGGGGAGCTGTTTTTT; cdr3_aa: CASSDRNTGELFF
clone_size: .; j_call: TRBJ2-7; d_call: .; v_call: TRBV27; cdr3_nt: TGTGCCAGCAGTCCCACTCTTTTTAGTTCCTACGAGCAGTACTTC; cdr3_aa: CASSPTLFSSYEQYF
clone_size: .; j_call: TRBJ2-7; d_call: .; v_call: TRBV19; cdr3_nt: TGTGCCAGTCCCTCCGGCCCACGGGTGGGCTACGAGCAGTACTTC; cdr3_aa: CASPSGPRVGYEQYF
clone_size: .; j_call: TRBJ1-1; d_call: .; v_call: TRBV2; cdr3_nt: TGTGCCAGCAGTGCATTGGCCAGCCTCACTGAAGCTTTCTTT; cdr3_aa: CASSALASLTEAFF
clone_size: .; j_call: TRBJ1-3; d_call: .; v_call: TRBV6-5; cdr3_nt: TGTGCCACCAGGGACGAACTTGGAAACACCATATATTTT; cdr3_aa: CATRDELGNTIYF
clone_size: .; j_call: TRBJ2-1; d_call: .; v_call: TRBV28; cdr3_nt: TGTGCCAGCAGTTTTTTGGGCGGCAGTACGGGACGCCATAGTCGTGAGCAGTTCTTC; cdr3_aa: CASSFLGGSTGRHSREQFF
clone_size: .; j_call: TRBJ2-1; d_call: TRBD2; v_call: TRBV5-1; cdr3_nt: TGCGCCAGCAGCTTTACTAGCGGGAGTCCGAATGAGCAGTTCTTC; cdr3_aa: CASSFTSGSPNEQFF
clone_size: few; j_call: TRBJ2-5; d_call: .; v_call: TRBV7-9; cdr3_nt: TGTGCCAGCAGCTTAGGCGCGTCAGGAAGGGAGACCCAGTACTTC; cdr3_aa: CASSLGASGRETQYF
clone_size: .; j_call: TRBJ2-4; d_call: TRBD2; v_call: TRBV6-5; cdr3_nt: TGTGCCAGCAGTCTAGCGGGGGGGACCAAAAACATTCAGTACTTC; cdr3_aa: CASSLAGGTKNIQYF
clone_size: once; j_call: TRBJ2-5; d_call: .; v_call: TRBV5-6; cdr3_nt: TGTGCCAGCACCCTTGGTGAGGCCCAGTACTTC; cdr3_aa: CASTLGEAQYF
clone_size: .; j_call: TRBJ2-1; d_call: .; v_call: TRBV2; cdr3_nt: TGTGCCAGCAGGAGGGAAAATGAGCAGTTCTTC; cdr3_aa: CASRRENEQFF
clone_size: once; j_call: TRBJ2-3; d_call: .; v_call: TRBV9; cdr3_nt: TGTGCCAGCAGCGTAGTTTCGGGGGCGGGAGATACGCAGTATTTT; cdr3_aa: CASSVVSGAGDTQYF
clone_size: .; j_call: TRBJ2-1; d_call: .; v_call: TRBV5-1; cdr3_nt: TGCGCCAGCAGCCCCCAAGTAGCCCTTGATGGACAGTTCTTC; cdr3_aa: CASSPQVALDGQFF
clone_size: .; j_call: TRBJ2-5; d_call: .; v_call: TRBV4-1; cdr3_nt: TGCGCCAGCAGCCAATACACAGGGTACCAAGAGACCCAGTACTTC; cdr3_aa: CASSQYTGYQETQYF
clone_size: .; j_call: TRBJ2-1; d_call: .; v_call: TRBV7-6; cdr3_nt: TGTGCCAGCAGCTTAGGACGGGGTGAGCAGTTCTTC; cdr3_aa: CASSLGRGEQFF
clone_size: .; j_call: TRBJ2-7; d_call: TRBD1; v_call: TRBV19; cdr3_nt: TGTGCCAGTAGATATGGCGTCGGGACAGGAGATTTCTACGAGCAGTACTTC; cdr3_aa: CASRYGVGTGDFYEQYF
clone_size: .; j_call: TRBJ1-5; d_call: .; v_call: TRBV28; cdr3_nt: TGTGCCAGCAGTTTGCGGAGCAGAATCAATCAGCCCCAGCATTTT; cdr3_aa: CASSLRSRINQPQHF
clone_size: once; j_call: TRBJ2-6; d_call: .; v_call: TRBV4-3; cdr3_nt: TGCGCCAGCAGCCAAGATCTGAGAGGGGCTGGGGCCAACGTCCTGACTTTC; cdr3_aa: CASSQDLRGAGANVLTF
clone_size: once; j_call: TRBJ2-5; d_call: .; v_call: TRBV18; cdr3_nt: TGTGCCAGCTCGAGGACAGCTCAAGAGACCCAGTACTTC; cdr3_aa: CASSRTAQETQYF
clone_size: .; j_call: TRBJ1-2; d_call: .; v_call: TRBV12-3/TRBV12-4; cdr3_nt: TGTGCCAGCAGTTTGCCTAACTATGGCTACACCTTC; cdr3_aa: CASSLPNYGYTF
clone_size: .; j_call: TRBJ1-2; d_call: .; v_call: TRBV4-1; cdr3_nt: TGCGCCAGCAGCCAAGGACGGCTTGGCTATGGCTACACCTTC; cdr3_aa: CASSQGRLGYGYTF
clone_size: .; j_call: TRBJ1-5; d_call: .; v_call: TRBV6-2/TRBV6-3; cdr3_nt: TGTGCCAGCAGTTATTCAGGGGTGGGGAATCAGCCCCAGCATTTT; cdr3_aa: CASSYSGVGNQPQHF
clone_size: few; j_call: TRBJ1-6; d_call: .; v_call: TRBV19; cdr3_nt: TGTGCCAGTAGTGTCCAGGACACGGAAAATTCACCCCTCCACTTT; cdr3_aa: CASSVQDTENSPLHF
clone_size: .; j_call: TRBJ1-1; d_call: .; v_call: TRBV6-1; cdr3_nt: TGTGCCAGCAGCGATGGGGGGTACACTGAAGCTTTCTTT; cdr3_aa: CASSDGGYTEAFF
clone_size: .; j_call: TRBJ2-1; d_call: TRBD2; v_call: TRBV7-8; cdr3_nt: TGTGCCAGCAGCCGAGCGGGGGTCGGCAATGAGCAGTTCTTC; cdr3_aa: CASSRAGVGNEQFF
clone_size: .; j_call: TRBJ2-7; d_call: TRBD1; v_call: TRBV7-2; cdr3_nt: TGTGCCAGCAGCCAGGCCGGGACAGGGGCTTACGAGCAGTACTTC; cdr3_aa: CASSQAGTGAYEQYF